Given below is one TCR beta chain in context. The source of the sample is a study of blood T cell repertoires in COVID-19. Study overall: From the United States, Italy and Spain came samples of acute and convalescent COVID-19. The analysed material was cDNA or gDNA that came from T cells, B-cell-depleted T cells, or PBMCs.

The CDR3 covers 14 residues. V lost 0 bases, J lost 3 bases, and 10 bases lay in between. CDR1 and CDR2 (germline): SGHRS, YFSETQ. Original analysis: Estimated nucleated cell counts came from reference gene primer amplification. Clones were sequenced by immunoSEQ multiplex PCR, and TCRdb holds only the in-frame ones, with some missing. Clone size and V and J calls were adopted from that table, with D and trimming inferred from the DNA. The table includes 250,000 to 350,000 clones, 87% detected once. This sequence joins TRBV5-1 and TRBJ2-7; D might be TRBD2 (5 bases). The TCR sequence derives from a woman aged 50 to 60 who had recovered from COVID-19. Sequenced material: peripheral blood. The CDR3 DNA is TGCGCCAGCAGCTTGGGTATGGGGAGCTACGAGCAGTACTTC. Its translation: CASSLGMGSYEQYF.